This T cell receptor (beta chain) is drawn from a study of T cells after yellow fever vaccination (dated by TCRdb to the late 2010s). Regarding the research as a whole: Libraries from fractions with low cell numbers were prepared with the SMART-Seq v4 Ultra Low Input RNA kit. To follow T-cell clones before and after both primary and booster YFV17D yellow fever vaccination, bulk TCR alpha and beta repertoires underwent longitudinal sequencing. Two healthy male donors made up the cohort, one aged 18 to 29 years and the other aged 30 to 39 years. Blood samples were taken at several timepoints before and after primary and secondary immunization, and bulk PBMC replicates and cell subsets were isolated. Study-wide conclusions, independent of this receptor: Because abundant contaminating clonotypes from the bulk population could be contained in FACS-sorted repertoires, computational filtering was required. Because the study included only a couple of donors, the extent to which the findings can be generalized is limited. A small fraction of clonotypes showed up in both the CD4 and CD8 compartments, probably as a result of convergent recombination. After the booster, most clones that had expanded after primary vaccination were detected again (approximately 97% of CD4 and around nine tenths of CD8), suggesting broad maintenance of memory. The secondary T-cell response was found to be weaker but faster than the primary response, with a peak reached on day 5 rather than on day 15.

Clipping removes 4 bases from V and 4 bases from J, with 5 as the unmatched junction base count. Inclusive of the bounding cysteine and phenylalanine, the CDR3 is 16 residues long. Of the read, only the CDR3 DNA is kept; its 48 bases are in frame from base 1. CDR1 and CDR2 were assigned from the germline V gene as MDHEN and SYDVKM. Synthesis of TCR cDNA relied on 5'RACE template switching, a step that introduced a universal primer site along with unique molecular identifiers. cDNA synthesis was primed from both the TCR alpha and TCR beta constant segments. Two PCR steps were used to amplify libraries, with sample barcodes and sequencing adapters being added in the second step. Sequencing of libraries was done on Illumina HiSeq 2500 (2x100 bp) or NovaSeq (2x150 bp). As for how the authors treated the data: Demultiplexing of reads and collapsing into UMI consensus sequences were performed with MIGEC, and V(D)J alignment was carried out with MiXCR. Vaccine-responding clonotypes were defined with edgeR using replicate PBMC samples, requiring FDR below 0.01 and a log2 fold change above 5 up to day 15. Each bulk clonotype was labeled CD4 or CD8 based on which sequenced repertoire, CD4 or CD8, contained the clonotype at higher abundance. TCRdb handled the public reads itself, with Q25 trimming in fastp and clone calling in MiXCR, and kept productive beta chains. Each CDR3 protein appears once, grouped with its most common genes and DNA. TCRdb, not the original authors, processed these V and J calls. This sample has 27,000 or so distinct CDR3 sequences in its table, and under 4.5% of those were observed once. Around half of the sample is in the top ten clones.

Explained via the paper, the treatment or condition label denotes: live attenuated yellow fever vaccine strain. A standard Ficoll-Paque protocol was used to isolate PBMCs from peripheral blood. CD4 and CD8 T-cell fractions were isolated with Dynabeads CD4 and CD8 positive selection kits. RNA was extracted with TriZol from bulk PBMCs, CD4 and CD8 fractions, and dextramer-positive and dextramer-negative fractions. This clonotype has at least ten counts. What antigen it recognizes has not been identified. Nothing much larger sits one base from this clone, and base qualities are not available. Rearrangement joined TRBV28 to TRBJ2-5; TRBD2 aligns with 14 central bases. The sequencing here drew on CD8+ T cells sorted from PBMCs, taken 5 days after the yellow fever booster vaccination. The receptor comes from a man under 40 who received the YFV17D yellow fever vaccine. The sequenced DNA: TGTGCCAGCAGTTCTTTGGGACTAGCGGGAGTAGAGACCCAGTACTTC. Its amino acids are CASSSLGLAGVETQYF.